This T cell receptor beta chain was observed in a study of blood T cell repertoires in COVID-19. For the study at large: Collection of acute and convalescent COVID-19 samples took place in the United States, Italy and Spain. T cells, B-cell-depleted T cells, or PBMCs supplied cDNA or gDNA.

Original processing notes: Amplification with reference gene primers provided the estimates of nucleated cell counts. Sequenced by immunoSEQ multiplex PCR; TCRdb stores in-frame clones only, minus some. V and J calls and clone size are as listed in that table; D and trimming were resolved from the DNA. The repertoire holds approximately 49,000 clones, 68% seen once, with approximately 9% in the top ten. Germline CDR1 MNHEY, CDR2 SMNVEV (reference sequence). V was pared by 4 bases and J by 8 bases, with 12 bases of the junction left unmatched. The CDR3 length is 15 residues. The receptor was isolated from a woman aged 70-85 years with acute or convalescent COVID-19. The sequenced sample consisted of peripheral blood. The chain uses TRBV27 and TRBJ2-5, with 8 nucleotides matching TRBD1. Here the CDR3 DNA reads TGTGCCAGCAGTTCCAAAGGGGGGCAGGGGGCAACCCAGTACTTC. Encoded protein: CASSSKGGQGATQYF.